The clone carrying this TCR beta chain was seen more than once but under ten times. These data come from a study of blood T cell repertoires in COVID-19. Study at large: COVID-19 samples from acute and convalescent phases originated in the United States, Italy and Spain. PBMCs, B-cell-depleted T cells, or T cells were the source of the cDNA or gDNA that made up the material.

Trimming removed 4 bases at V and 1 base at J, with 20 bases between. Germline V gene lookup returns CDR1 MGHRA and CDR2 YSYEKL. CDR3 length: 19 amino acids. As originally analysed: Amplification from reference gene primers served as the basis for estimated nucleated cell counts. Profiled with immunoSEQ multiplex PCR; TCRdb holds only in-frame clones, not every one. That table supplies the V and J calls and clone size; D and trimming were determined from the DNA. The sample carries around 170,000 clones, more than 70% recorded once. The chain links TRBV4-1 to TRBJ1-6; no reliable D call. The source of this sequence is a young man with active or convalescent COVID-19. The sequencing sample was made of peripheral blood. The CDR3 here is CASSPPYKAVGSYNSPLHF. The CDR3 DNA sequence: TGCGCCAGCAGCCCACCCTACAAAGCGGTAGGGTCCTATAATTCACCCCTCCACTTT.